This TCR beta chain was profiled in a study of T cells in localized non-small cell lung cancer. Repertoires were generated with immunoSEQ multiplex PCR, while TCRdb's copy carries only in-frame clones and drops some. The table shows roughly 1,600 clones, with 20% to 30% occurring only once. Deletions cut 6 bases from V and 4 bases from J, with 15 bases between. The CDR3 loop spans 14 amino acids. Germline lookup yields CDR1 MNHGY and CDR2 SAAAGT. Study outcomes and limitations: Prolonged overall survival went with higher T cell density in the blood. Sequencing covered just one tumor region, so heterogeneity cannot be ruled out. Adjacent uninvolved lung had the highest clonality, suggesting focused antigen responses.

In this sample, this clone turned up a few times. What it recognizes is unknown. The chain couples TRBV6-8 to TRBJ1-2; no reliable D call. The starting material was lung tumor tissue, obtained before any cancer treatment. The source of this sequence is a woman aged 35 to 75 with stage III lung adenocarcinoma. The CDR3 reads CASRNLPDTYGYTF. In DNA form, the CDR3 reads TGTGCCAGCAGGAACCTACCTGACACCTATGGCTACACCTTC.